Listed below are T cell receptor beta chains from one sample, sequenced in a study of T cell responses to AZD1222 COVID-19 vaccine. Profiling relied on immunoSEQ multiplex PCR, and the TCRdb table lists in-frame clones only, not all of them. The repertoire has roughly 80,000 clones, around nine tenths of them found once; the top ten carry 11%. The sample here was peripheral blood, taken 28 days after the second AZD1222 dose. These TCRs come from an adult who received the AZD1222 COVID-19 vaccine. CDR3s include the opening cysteine and the closing phenylalanine or tryptophan. The order of the fields is CDR3 protein, CDR3 DNA, D gene, J gene, V gene, clone size. A D gene is named only where the DNA matches it firmly. Rows give clone size only sometimes, using once, few, many, or a class for an expanded clone.

CDR3: CASSLKADGETF
DNA: TGTGCCAGCAGCCTAAAAGCGGACGGAGAAACCTTC
D: NA
J: TRBJ1-2
V: TRBV7-6
size: NA

CDR3: CASSFEGGVRSNQPQHF
DNA: TGTGCCAGCAGTTTTGAAGGGGGCGTAAGGAGCAATCAGCCCCAGCATTTT
D: TRBD1
J: TRBJ1-5
V: TRBV28
size: NA

CDR3: CASSDGWASGGYEQFF
DNA: TGTGCCAGCAGTGACGGGTGGGCTAGCGGGGGCTATGAGCAGTTCTTC
D: TRBD2
J: TRBJ2-1
V: TRBV6-1
size: NA

CDR3: CASSLTGGSYEQYF
DNA: TGTGCCAGCAGCTTGACAGGGGGCTCCTACGAGCAGTACTTC
D: TRBD1
J: TRBJ2-7
V: TRBV7-2
size: NA

CDR3: CASSLGQVTGELFF
DNA: TGTGCCAGCAGTTTAGGGCAGGTGACCGGGGAGCTGTTTTTT
D: NA
J: TRBJ2-2
V: TRBV28
size: NA

CDR3: CASHVGGTDTQYF
DNA: TGTGCCAGCCACGTAGGGGGCACAGATACGCAGTATTTT
D: NA
J: TRBJ2-3
V: TRBV25-1
size: NA

CDR3: CAWNPTKGGRKLFF
DNA: TGTGCCTGGAATCCGACCAAAGGGGGTCGAAAACTGTTTTTT
D: NA
J: TRBJ1-4
V: TRBV30
size: NA

CDR3: CASSLVTEANGGLAGNSGTQYF
DNA: TGTGCTAGCAGCTTAGTGACGGAGGCAAACGGGGGACTAGCGGGGAATTCGGGTACGCAGTATTTT
D: TRBD2
J: TRBJ2-3
V: TRBV7-7
size: NA

CDR3: CSARDLGYTF
DNA: TGCAGTGCTAGAGATTTAGGCTACACCTTC
D: NA
J: TRBJ1-2
V: TRBV20-1
size: NA

CDR3: CASSRQPDTEAFF
DNA: TGTGCCAGCAGTCGACAGCCCGACACTGAAGCTTTCTTT
D: NA
J: TRBJ1-1
V: TRBV12-3/TRBV12-4
size: few

CDR3: CASSYYFLGAGVQETQYF
DNA: TGTGCCAGCAGTTATTATTTCCTTGGAGCGGGGGTCCAAGAGACCCAGTACTTC
D: TRBD2
J: TRBJ2-5
V: TRBV6-2/TRBV6-3
size: NA

CDR3: CASSTMTAAGELFF
DNA: TGTGCCAGCAGCACAATGACGGCCGCCGGGGAGCTGTTTTTT
D: NA
J: TRBJ2-2
V: TRBV7-3
size: NA

CDR3: CASKKPQRPSYEQYF
DNA: TGTGCCAGCAAAAAACCCCAGCGGCCCTCCTACGAGCAGTACTTC
D: NA
J: TRBJ2-7
V: TRBV25-1
size: once

CDR3: CAPTGVQAQETQYF
DNA: TGTGCCCCAACCGGAGTCCAGGCCCAAGAGACCCAGTACTTC
D: NA
J: TRBJ2-5
V: TRBV6-4
size: NA

CDR3: CASSLLPGTEAFF
DNA: TGTGCCAGCAGCTTATTACCGGGCACTGAAGCTTTCTTT
D: NA
J: TRBJ1-1
V: TRBV11-2
size: NA

CDR3: CASRRPGQGFYEQYF
DNA: TGTGCCAGCCGCCGACCTGGACAGGGCTTCTACGAGCAGTACTTC
D: TRBD1
J: TRBJ2-7
V: TRBV28
size: NA

CDR3: CASREGDYGYTF
DNA: TGTGCCAGCAGGGAGGGTGACTATGGCTACACCTTC
D: NA
J: TRBJ1-2
V: TRBV12-3/TRBV12-4
size: NA